Listed below are T cell receptor beta chains from one sample, sequenced in a study of regulatory T cells in long-lasting Graves disease. In TCRdb, the multiplex PCR reads were re-called with MiXCR into one record per CDR3 protein. The table lists approximately 540,000 distinct CDR3 sequences, 12% of them singletons. The sample also formed part of further work on T cells in Graves' hyperthyroidism and ophthalmopathy.

The sequencing here drew on peripheral blood mononuclear cells (PBMCs), taken at new diagnosis, from a patient treated with antithyroid drugs. Receptors were obtained from a woman in her twenties or thirties with Graves disease. The CDR3 runs from the conserved cysteine through the conserved F or W. A D gene is named only where the DNA matches it firmly. Clone size is shown for a subset of rows, as once, few, many or a class of expanded clone.

J | D | V | length | size | CDR3 | DNA
TRBJ1-4 | - | TRBV12-3/TRBV12-4 | 14 | many | CASSFRRLDEKLFF | TGTGCCAGCAGTTTTCGCAGGTTGGATGAAAAACTGTTTTTT
TRBJ1-2 | TRBD1 | TRBV3-1 | 14 | few | CASSPRGGGFGYTF | TGTGCCAGCAGCCCCCGGGGAGGGGGCTTTGGCTACACCTTC
TRBJ2-1 | TRBD2 | TRBV15 | 16 | - | CATSSEVSGRADEQFF | TGTGCCACCAGCAGTGAGGTTAGCGGGAGGGCCGATGAGCAGTTCTTC
TRBJ1-4 | - | TRBV6-5 | 15 | many | CASSYSTASNEKLFF | TGTGCCAGCAGTTACTCGACAGCCTCAAATGAAAAACTGTTTTTT
TRBJ1-2 | - | TRBV30 | 11 | few | CAWGLNYGYTF | TGTGCCTGGGGACTGAACTATGGCTACACCTTC
TRBJ2-6 | TRBD1 | TRBV6-5 | 16 | many | CASSYTGAAGANVLTF | TGTGCCAGCAGTTATACAGGGGCAGCTGGGGCCAACGTCCTGACTTTC
TRBJ2-2 | - | TRBV9 | 14 | few | CASKASPNTGELFF | TGTGCCAGCAAAGCGTCCCCGAACACCGGGGAGCTGTTTTTT
TRBJ2-5 | - | TRBV6-5 | 12 | - | CASSYLLETQYF | TGTGCCAGCAGTTACTTATTGGAGACCCAGTACTTC
TRBJ1-1 | TRBD1 | TRBV12-3/TRBV12-4 | 14 | many | CASSRETGITEAFF | TGTGCCAGCAGCAGAGAGACAGGGATCACTGAAGCTTTCTTT
TRBJ2-1 | - | TRBV27 | 14 | many | CASSLRDFNNEQFF | TGTGCCAGCAGTCTCCGGGACTTTAACAATGAGCAGTTCTTC
TRBJ1-6 | - | TRBV20-1 | 13 | - | CSATQGEASPLHF | TGCAGTGCTACACAGGGAGAGGCATCACCCCTCCACTTT
TRBJ2-5 | - | TRBV5-1 | 18 | - | CASRLAVRPGAGQETQYF | TGCGCCAGCAGGCTGGCCGTCAGGCCGGGAGCCGGGCAAGAGACCCAGTACTTC
TRBJ2-7 | TRBD2 | TRBV5-6 | 16 | - | CASGFKVLAGGTEQYF | TGTGCCAGCGGATTTAAAGTTCTAGCGGGAGGTACCGAGCAGTACTTC
TRBJ1-2 | - | TRBV4-3 | 15 | many | CASSQEAGLNYGYTF | TGCGCCAGCAGCCAAGAGGCAGGGCTTAACTATGGCTACACCTTC
TRBJ1-1 | TRBD1 | TRBV20-1 | 14 | many | CSGVSQGADTEAFF | TGCAGTGGAGTTTCCCAGGGGGCGGACACTGAAGCTTTCTTT
TRBJ1-4 | - | TRBV27 | 17 | many | CASSLITPGPGNEKLFF | TGTGCCAGCAGTTTAATAACCCCGGGACCCGGTAATGAAAAACTGTTTTTT
TRBJ1-2 | - | TRBV10-3 | 19 | many | CAISEKELRRTNTNYGYTF | TGTGCCATCAGTGAGAAGGAGCTGAGACGGACGAATACTAACTATGGCTACACCTTC
TRBJ1-5 | TRBD1 | TRBV6-2/TRBV6-3 | 17 | - | CASSYSTGKGRNQPQHF | TGTGCCAGCAGTTACTCGACAGGGAAGGGACGCAATCAGCCCCAGCATTTT
TRBJ2-7 | TRBD2 | TRBV29-1 | 14 | many | CSVESSGHSYEQYF | TGCAGCGTTGAGTCTAGCGGCCACTCCTACGAGCAGTACTTC
TRBJ2-4 | - | TRBV28 | 15 | many | CASTAGLRAKNIQYF | TGTGCCAGCACGGCGGGACTCCGAGCCAAAAACATTCAGTACTTC
TRBJ1-1 | TRBD1 | TRBV19 | 14 | many | CASSIDRANTEAFF | TGTGCCAGTAGTATCGACAGGGCGAACACTGAAGCTTTCTTT
TRBJ2-5 | TRBD1 | TRBV20-1 | 14 | many | CSARDQGAGGTQYF | TGCAGTGCTAGAGATCAGGGGGCTGGCGGGACCCAGTACTTC
TRBJ1-1 | - | TRBV6-5 | 15 | - | CASSYSSSGNTEAFF | TGTGCCAGCAGTTACTCTTCCTCGGGGAACACTGAAGCTTTCTTT
TRBJ2-5 | - | TRBV27 | 15 | many | CASSPTSGSQETQYF | TGTGCCAGCAGTCCGACCTCGGGGTCACAAGAGACCCAGTACTTC
TRBJ1-1 | TRBD1 | TRBV5-6 | 17 | many | CASSLRGTGGTNTEAFF | TGTGCCAGCAGCTTGAGGGGGACAGGGGGCACGAACACTGAAGCTTTCTTT
TRBJ2-1 | - | TRBV12-3/TRBV12-4 | 15 | - | CASSLSQGDYVEQFF | TGTGCCAGCAGTTTGAGCCAGGGTGATTATGTTGAGCAGTTCTTC
TRBJ2-7 | TRBD2 | TRBV10-3 | 13 | many | CAISRLAGHEQYF | TGTGCCATCTCGAGACTAGCGGGGCACGAGCAGTACTTC
TRBJ1-1 | - | TRBV20-1 | 14 | - | CSAPRRRVNTEAFF | TGCAGTGCTCCGAGGCGGCGGGTGAACACTGAAGCTTTCTTT
TRBJ2-1 | - | TRBV11-2 | 16 | many | CASSFWSGRSYNEQFF | TGTGCCAGCAGCTTCTGGAGCGGCCGCTCCTACAATGAGCAGTTCTTC
TRBJ1-2 | - | TRBV19 | 14 | many | CASSIAGANYGYTF | TGTGCCAGTAGTATCGCAGGGGCTAACTATGGCTACACCTTC
TRBJ2-2 | TRBD1 | TRBV18 | 14 | many | CASSPGQEARELFF | TGTGCCAGCTCACCGGGACAGGAGGCGAGGGAGCTGTTTTTT
TRBJ2-2 | - | TRBV20-1 | 14 | many | CSARGSGRAGELFF | TGCAGTGCTAGAGGGAGCGGGCGTGCCGGGGAGCTGTTTTTT
TRBJ1-5 | - | TRBV15 | 15 | - | CATSRDQGRNQPQHF | TGTGCCACCAGCAGAGATCAGGGCAGAAATCAGCCCCAGCATTTT
TRBJ2-3 | TRBD2 | TRBV5-1 | 15 | many | CASSLRLAETDTQYF | TGCGCCAGCAGCTTGAGACTAGCGGAAACAGATACGCAGTATTTT
TRBJ2-3 | TRBD2 | TRBV12-3/TRBV12-4 | 18 | few | CASSPAPGLATLTDTQYF | TGTGCCAGCAGCCCAGCCCCGGGACTAGCGACCCTCACAGATACGCAGTATTTT
TRBJ2-7 | - | TRBV2 | 16 | many | CASSGVGRLDPYEQYF | TGTGCCAGCAGTGGGGTCGGAAGGTTAGACCCCTACGAGCAGTACTTC
TRBJ2-5 | - | TRBV7-2 | 15 | many | CASSLVRGAQETQYF | TGTGCCAGCAGCTTAGTAAGGGGGGCCCAAGAGACCCAGTACTTC